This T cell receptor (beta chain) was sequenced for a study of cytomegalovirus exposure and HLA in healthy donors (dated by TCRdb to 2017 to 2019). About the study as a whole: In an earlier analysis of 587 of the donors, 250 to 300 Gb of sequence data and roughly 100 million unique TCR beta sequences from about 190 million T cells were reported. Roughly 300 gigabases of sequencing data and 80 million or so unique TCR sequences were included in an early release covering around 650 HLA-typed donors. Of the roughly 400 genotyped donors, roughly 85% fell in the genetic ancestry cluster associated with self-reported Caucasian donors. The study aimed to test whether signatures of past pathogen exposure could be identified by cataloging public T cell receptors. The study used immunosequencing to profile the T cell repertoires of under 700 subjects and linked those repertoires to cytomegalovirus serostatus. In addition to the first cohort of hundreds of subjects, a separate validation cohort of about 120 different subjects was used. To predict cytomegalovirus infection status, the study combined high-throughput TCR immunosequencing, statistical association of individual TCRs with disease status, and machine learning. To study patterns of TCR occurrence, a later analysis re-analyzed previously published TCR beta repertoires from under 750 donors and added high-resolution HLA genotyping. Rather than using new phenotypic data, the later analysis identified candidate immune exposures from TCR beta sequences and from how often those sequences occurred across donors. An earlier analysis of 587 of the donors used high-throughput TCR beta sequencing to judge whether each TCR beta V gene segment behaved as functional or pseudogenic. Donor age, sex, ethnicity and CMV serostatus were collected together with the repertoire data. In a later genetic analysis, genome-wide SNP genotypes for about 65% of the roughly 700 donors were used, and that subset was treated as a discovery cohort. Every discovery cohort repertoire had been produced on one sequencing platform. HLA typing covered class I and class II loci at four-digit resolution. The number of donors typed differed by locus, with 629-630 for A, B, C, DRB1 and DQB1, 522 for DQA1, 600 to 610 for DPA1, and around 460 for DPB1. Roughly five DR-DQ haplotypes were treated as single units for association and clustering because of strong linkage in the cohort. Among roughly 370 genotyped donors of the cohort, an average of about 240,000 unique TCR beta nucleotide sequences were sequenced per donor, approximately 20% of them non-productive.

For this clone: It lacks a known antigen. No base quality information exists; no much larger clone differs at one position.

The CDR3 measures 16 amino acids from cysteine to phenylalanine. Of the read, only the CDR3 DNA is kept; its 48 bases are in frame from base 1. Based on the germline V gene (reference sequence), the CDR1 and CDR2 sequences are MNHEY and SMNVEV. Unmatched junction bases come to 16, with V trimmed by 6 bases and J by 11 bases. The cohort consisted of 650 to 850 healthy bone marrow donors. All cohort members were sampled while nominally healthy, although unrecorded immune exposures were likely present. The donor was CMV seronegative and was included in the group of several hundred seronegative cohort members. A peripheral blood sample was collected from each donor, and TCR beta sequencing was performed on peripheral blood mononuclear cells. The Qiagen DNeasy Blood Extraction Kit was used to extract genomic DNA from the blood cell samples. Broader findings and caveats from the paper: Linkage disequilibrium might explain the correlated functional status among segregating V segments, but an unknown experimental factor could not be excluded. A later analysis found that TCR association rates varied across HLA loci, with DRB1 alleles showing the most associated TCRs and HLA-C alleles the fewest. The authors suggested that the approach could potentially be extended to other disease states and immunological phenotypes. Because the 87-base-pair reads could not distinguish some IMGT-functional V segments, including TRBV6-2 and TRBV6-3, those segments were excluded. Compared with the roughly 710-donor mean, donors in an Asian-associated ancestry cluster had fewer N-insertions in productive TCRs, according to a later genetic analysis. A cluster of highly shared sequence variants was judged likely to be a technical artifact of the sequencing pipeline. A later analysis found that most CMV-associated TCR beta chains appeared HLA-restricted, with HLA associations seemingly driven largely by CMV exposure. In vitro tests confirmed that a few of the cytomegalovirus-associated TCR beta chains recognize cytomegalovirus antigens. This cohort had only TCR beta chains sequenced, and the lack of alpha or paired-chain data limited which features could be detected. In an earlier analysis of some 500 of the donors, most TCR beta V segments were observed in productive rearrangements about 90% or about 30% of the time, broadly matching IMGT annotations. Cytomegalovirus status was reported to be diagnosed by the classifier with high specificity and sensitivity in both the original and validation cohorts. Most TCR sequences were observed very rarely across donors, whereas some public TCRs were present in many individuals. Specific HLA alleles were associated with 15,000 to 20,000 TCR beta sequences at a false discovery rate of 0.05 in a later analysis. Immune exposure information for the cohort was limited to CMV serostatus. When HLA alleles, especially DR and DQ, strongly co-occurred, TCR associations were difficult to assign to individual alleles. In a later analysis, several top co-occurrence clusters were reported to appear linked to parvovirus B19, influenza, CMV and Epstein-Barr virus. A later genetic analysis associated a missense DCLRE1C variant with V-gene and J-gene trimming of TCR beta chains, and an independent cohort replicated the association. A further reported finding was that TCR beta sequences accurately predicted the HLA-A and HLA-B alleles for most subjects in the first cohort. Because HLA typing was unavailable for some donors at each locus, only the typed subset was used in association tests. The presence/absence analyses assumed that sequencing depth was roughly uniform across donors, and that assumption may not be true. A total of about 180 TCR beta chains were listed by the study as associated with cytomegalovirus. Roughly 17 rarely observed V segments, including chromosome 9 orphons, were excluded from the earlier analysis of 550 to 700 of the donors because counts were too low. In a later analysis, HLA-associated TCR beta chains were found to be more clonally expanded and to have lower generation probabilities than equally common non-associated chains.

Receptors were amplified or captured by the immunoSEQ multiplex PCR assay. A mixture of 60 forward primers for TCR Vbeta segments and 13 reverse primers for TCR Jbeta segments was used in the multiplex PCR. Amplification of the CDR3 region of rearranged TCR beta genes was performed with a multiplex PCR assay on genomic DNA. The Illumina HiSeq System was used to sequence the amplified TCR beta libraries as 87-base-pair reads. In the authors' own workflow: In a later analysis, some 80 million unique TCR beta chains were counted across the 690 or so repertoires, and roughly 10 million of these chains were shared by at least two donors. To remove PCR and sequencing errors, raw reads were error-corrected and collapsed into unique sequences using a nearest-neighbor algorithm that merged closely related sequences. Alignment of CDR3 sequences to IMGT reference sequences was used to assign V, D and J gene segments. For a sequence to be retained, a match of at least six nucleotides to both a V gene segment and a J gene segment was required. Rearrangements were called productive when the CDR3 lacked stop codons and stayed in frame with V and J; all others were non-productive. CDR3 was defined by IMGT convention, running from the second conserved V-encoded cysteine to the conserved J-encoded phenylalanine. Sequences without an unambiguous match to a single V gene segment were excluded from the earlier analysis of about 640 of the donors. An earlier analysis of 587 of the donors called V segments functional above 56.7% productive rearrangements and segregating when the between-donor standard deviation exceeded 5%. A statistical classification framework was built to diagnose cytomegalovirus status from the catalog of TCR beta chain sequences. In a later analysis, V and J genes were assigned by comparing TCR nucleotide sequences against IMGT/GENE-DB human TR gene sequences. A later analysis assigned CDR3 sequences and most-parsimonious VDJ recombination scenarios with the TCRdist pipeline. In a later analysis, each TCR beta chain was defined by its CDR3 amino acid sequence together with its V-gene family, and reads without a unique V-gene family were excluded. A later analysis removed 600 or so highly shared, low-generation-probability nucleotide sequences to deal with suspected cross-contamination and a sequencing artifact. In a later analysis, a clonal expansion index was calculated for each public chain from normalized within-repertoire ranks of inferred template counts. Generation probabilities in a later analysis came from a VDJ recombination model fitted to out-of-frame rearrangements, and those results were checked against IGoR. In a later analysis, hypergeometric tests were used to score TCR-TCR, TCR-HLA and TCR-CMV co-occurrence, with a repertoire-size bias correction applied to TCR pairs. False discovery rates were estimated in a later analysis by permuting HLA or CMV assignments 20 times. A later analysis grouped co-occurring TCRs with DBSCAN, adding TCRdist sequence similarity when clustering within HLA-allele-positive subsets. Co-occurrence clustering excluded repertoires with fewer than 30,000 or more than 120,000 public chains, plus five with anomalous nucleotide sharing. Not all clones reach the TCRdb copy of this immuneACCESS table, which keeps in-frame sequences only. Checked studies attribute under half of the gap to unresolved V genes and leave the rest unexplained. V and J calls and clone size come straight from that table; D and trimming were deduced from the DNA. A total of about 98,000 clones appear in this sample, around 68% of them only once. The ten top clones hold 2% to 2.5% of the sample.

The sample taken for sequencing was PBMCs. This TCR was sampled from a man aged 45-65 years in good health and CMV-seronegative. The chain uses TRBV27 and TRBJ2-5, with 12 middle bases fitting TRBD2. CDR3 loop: CASRVRLAGGPEEQYF. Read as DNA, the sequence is TGTGCCAGCAGGGTTCGGCTAGCGGGAGGGCCTGAAGAGCAGTACTTC.